This T cell receptor beta chain stems from a study of blood T cell repertoires in COVID-19. CDR1 and CDR2 from the germline V gene are SNHLY and FYNNEI. The CDR3 loop spans 16 amino acids. V shed 6 bases and J shed 0 bases, with 18 bases lying between them. The method was immunoSEQ multiplex PCR; TCRdb's version includes in-frame clones alone and lacks a portion of them. The table records nearly 100,000 clones, about 88% of them present only once. This rearrangement joins TRBV2 to TRBJ2-7; possibly TRBD2 for D (7 bases). Sequencing was carried out using peripheral blood. The sequence was collected from a man older than 75 with acute or convalescent COVID-19. CDR3 in DNA: TGTGCCAGCAGCGTCCTAGGGGGGGCTTCCTCCTACGAGCAGTACTTC. It yields the protein CASSVLGGASSYEQYF.